The 26 T cell receptor beta chains listed next were all sequenced from one sample in a study of blood T cells in healthy people across ages. It was with a sample-barcoded 5' primer and a J-beta primer mix that a second PCR of roughly 7 to 12 cycles was run. TCRdb reprocessed the 5' RACE reads with MiXCR, giving one entry per CDR3 protein. The table records about 970,000 distinct CDR3 sequences, roughly 51% of them present only once. The sample taken for sequencing was blood. Receptor source: a woman aged 60-75 years in good health.

This clonotype has at least ten counts. The chain joins TRBV12-3 or TRBV12-4 to TRBJ2-4, with D perhaps TRBD1 or TRBD2 (5 bases each). This CDR3 spans 16 amino acids. Between the trimmed V and J ends, which lost 7 bases and 0 bases, there was a span of 16 bases. CDR3 in DNA: TGTGCCAGCAATCCCGGGGCCGTACTAGCCAAAAACATTCAGTACTTC. Translation gives CASNPGAVLAKNIQYF.

The rearrangement joins TRBV28 to TRBJ2-2; 12 bases are a match to TRBD2. V was clipped by 8 bases and J by 4 bases; unmatched bases: 2. The CDR3 totals 14 residues. Germline V CDR1 and CDR2: MDHEN, SYDVKM. The CDR3 coding sequence is TGTGCCAGCCGGACTAGCGGGACCACCGGGGAGCTGTTTTTT. Its translation is CASRTSGTTGELFF.

The J gene is TRBJ2-4, the V gene TRBV5-1, with a tentative D call TRBD1 (7 bases). The J call may be wrong; the DNA end is better matched by TRBJ2-7. This CDR3 has 16 amino acids. Germline V gene lookup returns CDR1 SGHRS and CDR2 YFSETQ. CDR3 nucleotide sequence: TGCGCCAGCAGCGTAGGACAGGCAGGGGAGGCCTACGAGCAGTACTTC. Translated, it gives CASSVGQAGEAYEQYF.

Only a few counts were recorded for this clonotype. This chain uses TRBV24-1 with TRBJ1-2, with 7 positions matching TRBD1. The germline gives CDR1 KGHDR, CDR2 SFDVKD. Trimming removed 2 bases from V and 8 bases from J; junction bases left unmatched: 4. The CDR3 spans 13 residues. DNA of the CDR3: TGTGCCACCAGTGATTGGGACAGCCGGGGCTACACCTTC. Translating it yields CATSDWDSRGYTF.

This sequence joins TRBV7-2 and TRBJ2-1; no definite D call. V was cut by 5 bases and J by 7 bases, with 15 bases left in between. This CDR3 is 14 amino acids long. Germline-derived CDR1 and CDR2 are SGHTA and FQGNSA. Here the CDR3 DNA reads TGTGCCAGCAGCCCCTCCCTGTCGGGTAATGAGCAGTTCTTC. Residues: CASSPSLSGNEQFF.

The V gene is TRBV7-2, the J gene TRBJ2-5; 7 bases agree with TRBD2. Germline trimming cut 5 bases from V and 3 bases from J; bases unmatched to any gene: 6. Germline V gene lookup returns CDR1 SGHTA and CDR2 FQGNSA. CDR3 length: 14 residues. DNA of the CDR3: TGTGCCAGCAGCCCAGCGGGGCTAAAAGAGACCCAGTACTTC. Protein: CASSPAGLKETQYF.

V is TRBV28 and J is TRBJ2-6, with a tentative D call TRBD1 (6 bases). CDR3 length: 17 residues. Trimming cost V 5 bases and J 4 bases, with 18 bases left between them. CDR1 and CDR2 (germline): MDHEN, SYDVKM. CDR3 in amino acids: CASSTPGHRVGANVLTF. The CDR3 DNA follows: TGTGCCAGCAGTACACCGGGACACCGTGTAGGGGCCAACGTCCTGACTTTC.

The gene calls are TRBV7-9 and TRBJ2-3, with D maybe TRBD2 (6 bases). Germline V gene lookup returns CDR1 SEHNR and CDR2 FQNEAQ (reference sequence). V dropped 5 bases and J dropped 5 bases, with 20 bases sitting between them. This CDR3 is built from 16 residues. Here the CDR3 DNA reads TGTGCCAGCAGCGCTAATAGCGGTCCATTGGGAGATACGCAGTATTTT. Translating it yields CASSANSGPLGDTQYF.

V and J are TRBV5-6 and TRBJ2-6, with 7 bases that match TRBD1. The CDR3 has 13 residues. V lost 1 base to trimming and J lost 15 bases; unmatched junction nucleotides: 7. Germline CDR1 SGHDT, CDR2 YYEEEE. The chain's CDR3 is CASSLIRQGTLTF. CDR3 nucleotides: TGTGCCAGCAGCTTGATCCGACAGGGTACCCTGACTTTC. The variable domain in full, completed from reference TRBV5-6 and TRBJ2-6, reads DAGVTQSPTHLIKTRGQQVTLRCSPKSGHDTVSWYQQALGQGPQFIFQYYEEEERQRGNFPDRFSGHQFPNYSSELNVNALLLGDSALYLCASSLIRQGTLTFGAGSRLTVL.

The chain recombines TRBV6-1 with TRBJ2-5; 10 positions agree with TRBD2. The DNA end lines up better with TRBJ2-7; the J call may be wrong. This CDR3 spans 15 amino acids. CDR1 is MNHNS, CDR2 SASEGT, per germline. The CDR3 DNA reads as TGTGCCAGCAGTGAATGGACTAGCGGAACCTACGAGCAGTACTTC. It encodes CASSEWTSGTYEQYF.

The V call is TRBV5-1, the J call TRBJ1-2; D unclear. CDR1 and CDR2 from the germline V gene are SGHRS and YFSETQ. The V end was cut by 0 bases, the J end by 7 bases, with 13 bases between. This CDR3 has 14 residues. CDR3 amino acids: CASSLDTGGGGYTF. CDR3 sequence (DNA): TGCGCCAGCAGCTTGGATACGGGAGGAGGTGGCTACACCTTC.

This clonotype was observed a single time. The rearrangement joins TRBV29-1 to TRBJ2-4; D is unclear. Near its end, the DNA agrees better with TRBJ2-7, so the J call may be wrong. Germline V gives CDR1 SQVTM, CDR2 ANQGSEA. The CDR3 sequence is 13 residues long. The CDR3 spells CNAAGRRSYEQYF. In DNA, the CDR3 is TGCAACGCCGCCGGGCGCCGCTCCTACGAGCAGTACTTC.

This clonotype occurred a few times. The chain couples TRBV29-1 to TRBJ2-7, with 7 bases matching TRBD1. In germline, CDR1 is SQVTM, CDR2 ANQGSEA. CDR3 length: 13 amino acids. V shed 0 bases and J 5 bases; nucleotides not matched to a gene: 4. The CDR3 DNA reads as TGCAGCGTTGAAGAAGTACAGGGGAACGAGCAGTACTTC. Translation gives CSVEEVQGNEQYF.

This chain connects TRBV5-1 to TRBJ2-7; 10 bases fit TRBD1. The CDR3 consists of 14 residues. V shed 0 bases, J shed 8 bases, and the junction held 5 bases outside the gene matches. The germline gives CDR1 SGHRS, CDR2 YFSETQ. CDR3 sequence: CASSLGQGAHKQYF. CDR3 nucleotide sequence: TGCGCCAGCAGCTTGGGACAGGGGGCCCACAAGCAGTACTTC.

The rearrangement links TRBV29-1 to TRBJ2-2; D gene uncertain. The V end lost 3 bases, the J end lost 3 bases, and 8 bases lay between the germline ends. CDR3 size: 13 residues. In germline, CDR1 is SQVTM, CDR2 ANQGSEA. The CDR3 sequence is CSVEGWDTGELFF. The CDR3 bases are TGCAGCGTTGAGGGATGGGACACCGGGGAGCTGTTTTTT.

This clonotype has at least ten counts. CDR3 sequence reads: CASSLDRVNTEAFF. In nucleotides, the CDR3 is TGTGCCAGCAGCTTAGACAGGGTGAACACTGAAGCTTTCTTT. The rearrangement joins TRBV7-2 to TRBJ1-1; tentatively, D is TRBD1 (6 bases). The germline V gene has CDR1 SGHTA and CDR2 FQGNSA. The ends were cut back, 1 base at V and 0 bases at J, with 6 bases in the middle. CDR3 length: 14 amino acids.

The chain combines TRBV7-9 with TRBJ2-2; D is unclear. CDR1 and CDR2 (germline): SEHNR, FQNEAQ (reference sequence). V lost 5 bases and J 4 bases, leaving 8 bases between the germline ends. The CDR3 has 13 residues. CDR3 loop: CASSKISTGELFF. The CDR3 bases are TGTGCCAGCAGCAAGATCTCCACCGGGGAGCTGTTTTTT. Combining the CDR3 with reference TRBV7-9 and TRBJ2-2 gives the whole variable domain DTGVSQNPRHKITKRGQNVTFRCDPISEHNRLYWYRQTLGQGPEFLTYFQNEAQLEKSRLLSDRFSAERPKGSFSTLEIQRTEQGDSAMYLCASSKISTGELFFGEGSRLTVL.

The rearrangement links TRBV7-2 to TRBJ2-6, with D uncertain. V was trimmed by 4 bases and J by 4 bases, leaving 8 bases between them. This CDR3 has 14 residues. From germline, CDR1 is SGHTA and CDR2 FQGNSA. CDR3 loop: CASSSSEGANVLTF. The CDR3 nucleotides are TGTGCCAGCAGCTCCTCCGAGGGGGCCAACGTCCTGACTTTC.

CDR3 nucleotide sequence: TGCAGTGCTAGAGACGCGGGACTAGCGGGAGCGTGTGAGCAGTTCTTC. Protein: CSARDAGLAGACEQFF. The chain couples TRBV20-1 to TRBJ2-1, with 14 bases aligning to TRBD2. J lost 9 bases, V lost 0 bases, and 7 bases had no gene match. Germline V gene sequence: CDR1 DFQATT, CDR2 SNEGSKA (reference sequence). The CDR3 spans 16 residues.

This clonotype has a handful of counts. The chain combines TRBV7-2 with TRBJ2-7; 8 bases map to TRBD1. The V gene's germline CDR1 is SGHTA and CDR2 FQGNSA. The CDR3 totals 15 residues. J was trimmed by 7 bases and V by 5 bases; bases with no gene match: 13. CDR3 residues: CASSPTRQGNNEQYF. In DNA form, the CDR3 reads TGTGCCAGCAGCCCCACCCGACAGGGGAACAATGAGCAGTACTTC.

The chain links TRBV6-1 to TRBJ2-7; D is perhaps TRBD1 (6 bases). V lost 6 bases, J lost 0 bases, and 12 bases lay in between. The CDR3 sequence is 14 residues long. From germline, CDR1 is MNHNS and CDR2 SASEGT. CDR3 bases: TGTGCCAGCAGAAGACAGGTGGGCTCCTACGAGCAGTACTTC. Amino acid sequence: CASRRQVGSYEQYF.

The J gene is TRBJ2-1, the V gene TRBV20-1; a possible D gene is TRBD2 (6 bases). The germline V and J ends were trimmed by 5 bases and 5 bases, with 10 bases remaining between them. Germline CDR1 reads DFQATT; CDR2 reads SNEGSKA (reference sequence). This CDR3 spans 12 amino acids. The CDR3 loop reads CSALSGHNEQFF. The DNA for the CDR3 is TGCAGTGCTCTTAGCGGACACAATGAGCAGTTCTTC.

The CDR3 region is CSAHRTSGMTDTQYF. CDR3 bases: TGCAGTGCTCACAGGACTAGCGGGATGACAGATACGCAGTATTTT. The rearrangement joins TRBV20-1 to TRBJ2-3; 12 bases are a match to TRBD2. Germline V gives CDR1 DFQATT, CDR2 SNEGSKA (reference sequence). V was clipped by 5 bases and J by 3 bases; unmatched bases: 6. This CDR3 has 15 residues.

The chain is built from TRBV7-2 and TRBJ2-3, with 10 bases aligning to TRBD2. CDR3 length: 18 residues. J lost 1 base, V lost 2 bases, and 9 bases had no gene match. Germline V gene sequence: CDR1 SGHTA, CDR2 FQGNSA. In nucleotides, the CDR3 is TGTGCCAGCAGCTTAATAGGAGTCGGACTAGCGGGCACAGATACGCAGTATTTT. Protein: CASSLIGVGLAGTDTQYF.

The chain has TRBV6-1 and TRBJ2-1; tentatively, D is TRBD2 (6 bases). The germline gives CDR1 MNHNS, CDR2 SASEGT. V shed 7 bases and J shed 3 bases, with 19 bases lying between them. CDR3 length: 16 amino acids. The CDR3 is CASNSLAGPRYNEQFF. As DNA, the CDR3 is TGTGCCAGCAATTCCCTCGCGGGACCACGCTACAATGAGCAGTTCTTC.

The V gene is TRBV11-2, the J gene TRBJ2-3; D gene uncertain. The germline V gene has CDR1 SGHAT and CDR2 FQNNGV. V lost 5 bases and J 2 bases, leaving 17 bases between the germline ends. The CDR3 is 16 residues long. The CDR3: CASSPKEVWNTDTQYF. CDR3 nucleotide sequence: TGTGCCAGCAGCCCCAAAGAAGTTTGGAACACAGATACGCAGTATTTT.